This T cell receptor beta chain is from a study of radiotherapy plus CTLA-4 blockade in lung cancer. Study-wide results and limits: In blood, after radiotherapy plus ipilimumab, tumor-derived TCR clones expanded.

A remark on this clone: Its specificity is not known.

Here immunoSEQ multiplex PCR was the method, and the copy in TCRdb shows in-frame clones only, minus some. The data hold 35,000 to 50,000 clones, with about two thirds observed a single time. Trimming at V came to 4 bases and at J to 2 bases, leaving 5 bases not matched to a gene. The length of the CDR3 is 15 residues. Germline CDR1 KGHSH, CDR2 LQKENI. The TCR originated in a human donor with non-small cell lung cancer who had a partial response to radiotherapy plus ipilimumab. The rearrangement joins TRBV18 to TRBJ1-1; 9 bases align to TRBD1. The sample was peripheral blood, taken from a patient treated with radiotherapy plus ipilimumab. The CDR3 reads CASSRRTGDNTEAFF. CDR3 in DNA: TGTGCCAGCTCACGGAGGACAGGGGACAACACTGAAGCTTTCTTT. The full variable domain, in which reference TRBV18 and TRBJ1-1 provide the parts outside the CDR3, is NAGVMQNPRHLVRRRGQEARLRCSPMKGHSHVYWYRQLPEEGLKFMVYLQKENIIDESGMPKERFSAEFPKEGPSILRIQQVVRGDSAAYFCASSRRTGDNTEAFFGQGTRLTVV.